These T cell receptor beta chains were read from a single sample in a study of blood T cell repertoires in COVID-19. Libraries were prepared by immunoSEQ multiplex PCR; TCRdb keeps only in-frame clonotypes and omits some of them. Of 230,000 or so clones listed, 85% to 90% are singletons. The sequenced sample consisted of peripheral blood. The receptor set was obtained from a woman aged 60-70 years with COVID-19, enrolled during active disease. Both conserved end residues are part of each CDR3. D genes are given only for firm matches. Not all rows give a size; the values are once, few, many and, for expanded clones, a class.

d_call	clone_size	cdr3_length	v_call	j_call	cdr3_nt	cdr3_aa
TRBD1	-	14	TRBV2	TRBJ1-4	TGTGCCAGCAGAGATACAGGGGGGAGTGAAAAACTGTTTTTT	CASRDTGGSEKLFF
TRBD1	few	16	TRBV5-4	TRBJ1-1	TGTGCCAGCAGCTTGGAAGACAGGGGGACGAACACTGAAGCTTTCTTT	CASSLEDRGTNTEAFF
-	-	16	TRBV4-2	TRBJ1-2	TGTGCCAGCAGCCAAGACGCGGGCGGCGACCCCTATGGCTACACCTTC	CASSQDAGGDPYGYTF
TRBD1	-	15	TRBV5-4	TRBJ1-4	TGTGCCAGCAGCTTACGAGGGGGCGTCTTGGAAAAACTGTTTTTT	CASSLRGGVLEKLFF
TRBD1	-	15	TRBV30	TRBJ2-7	TGTGCCTGGAGCCTGGACAGGGGGTATCCCTACGAGCAGTACTTC	CAWSLDRGYPYEQYF
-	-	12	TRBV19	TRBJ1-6	TGTGCCAGTAGTGCGGGGAAGACGGCCCTCCACTTT	CASSAGKTALHF
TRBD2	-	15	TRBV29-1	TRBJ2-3	TGCAGCGTTGAAGGGCGGGGGGGCCGCACAGATACGCAGTATTTT	CSVEGRGGRTDTQYF
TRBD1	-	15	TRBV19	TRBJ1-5	TGTGCCAGTAGTGCCGGGACAGTGAGCAATCAGCCCCAGCATTTT	CASSAGTVSNQPQHF
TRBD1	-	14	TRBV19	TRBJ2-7	TGTGCCAGTAGGCTTTGGACAGGGGCCTACGAGCAGTACTTC	CASRLWTGAYEQYF
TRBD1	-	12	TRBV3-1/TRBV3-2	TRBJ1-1	TGTGCCAGCAGTCGGTCAACAGGGGGAGCTTTCTTT	CASSRSTGGAFF
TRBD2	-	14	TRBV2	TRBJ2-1	TGTGCCAGCAGTAGCGACGGGGGGGCCGATGAGCAGTTCTTC	CASSSDGGADEQFF
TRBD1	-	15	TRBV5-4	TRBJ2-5	TGTGCCAGCAGCTTCCGACAGGGGGCCCAAGAGACCCAGTACTTC	CASSFRQGAQETQYF
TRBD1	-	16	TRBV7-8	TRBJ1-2	TGTGCCAGCAGCTTAGTCAATCAGGGGGCGCTCAATGGCTACACCTTC	CASSLVNQGALNGYTF
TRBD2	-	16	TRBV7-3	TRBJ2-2	TGTGCCAGCAGTGGGGCGACTAGCGGGTACACCGGGGAGCTGTTTTTT	CASSGATSGYTGELFF
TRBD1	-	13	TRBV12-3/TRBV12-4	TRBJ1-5	TGTGCCAGCAAGACAGGGGGGAATCAGCCCCAGCATTTT	CASKTGGNQPQHF
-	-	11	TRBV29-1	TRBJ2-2	TGCAGCGTGCGGGTCACCGGGGAGCTGTTTTTT	CSVRVTGELFF
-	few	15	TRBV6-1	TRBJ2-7	TGTGCCAGCAGTGATAGGGCGCGGACAGACTACGAGCAGTACTTC	CASSDRARTDYEQYF
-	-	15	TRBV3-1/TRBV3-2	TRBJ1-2	TGTGCCAGCAGCCAAGTTCGCAGGGGTCCCTATGGCTACACCTTC	CASSQVRRGPYGYTF
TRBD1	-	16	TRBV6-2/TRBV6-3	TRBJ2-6	TGTGCCAGCAGTTTGACAGGGGGCTCTGGGGCCAACGTCCTGACTTTC	CASSLTGGSGANVLTF
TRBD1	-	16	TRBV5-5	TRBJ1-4	TGTGCCAGCAGCACGGGACCACAGGGGGCTAATGAAAAACTGTTTTTT	CASSTGPQGANEKLFF
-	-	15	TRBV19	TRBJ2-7	TGTGCCAGTAGTATGGGGACAATCAGGGGTTACGAGCAGTACTTC	CASSMGTIRGYEQYF
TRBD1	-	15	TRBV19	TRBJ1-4	TGTGCCAGTAGAGCACAGGGGGCAGCTAATGAAAAACTGTTTTTT	CASRAQGAANEKLFF
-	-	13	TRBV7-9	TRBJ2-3	TGTGCCAGCAAGGACAGCAGCACAGATACGCAGTATTTT	CASKDSSTDTQYF
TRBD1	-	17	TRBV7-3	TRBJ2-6	TGTGCCAGCAGCTCGGGACAGGCCTACTCTGGGGCCAACGTCCTGACTTTC	CASSSGQAYSGANVLTF
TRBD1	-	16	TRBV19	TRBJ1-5	TGTGCCAGTAGTATGGTGCAGGGGGCGCCGGGTCAGCCCCAGCATTTT	CASSMVQGAPGQPQHF
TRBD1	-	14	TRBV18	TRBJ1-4	TGTGCCAGCTCACCCTCCGGGACAGATGAAAAACTGTTTTTT	CASSPSGTDEKLFF
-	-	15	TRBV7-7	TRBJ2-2	TGTGCCAGCAGCTCGAGCGGAGTCTTGCCCGGGGAGCTGTTTTTT	CASSSSGVLPGELFF
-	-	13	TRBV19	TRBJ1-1	TGTGCCAGTAGTATAAACACAGGGACTGAAGCTTTCTTT	CASSINTGTEAFF
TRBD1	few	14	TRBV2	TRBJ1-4	TGTGCCAGCAGTGAACAGGGGGCGGGGGAAAAACTGTTTTTT	CASSEQGAGEKLFF